These 6 T cell receptor beta chains originate from one sample sequenced in a study of Graves' ophthalmopathy and Graves' hyperthyroidism. Scientists amplified the TCR beta CDR3 regions from RNA transcripts. Following a first-round RT-PCR that used HTBI primers, a second-round multiplex PCR was carried out. Via MiXCR, TCRdb re-called the multiplex PCR reads, giving one row per CDR3 protein. The table shows about 700,000 distinct CDR3 sequences, with 35% to 50% occurring only once. Input material: peripheral blood. These receptors were taken from an adult man with Graves' ophthalmopathy.

The chain links TRBV6-5 to TRBJ2-5, with TRBD2 identical over 13 bases. Germline CDR1 is MNHEY and CDR2 is SVGAGI. CDR3 length: 17 residues. V lost 5 bases to trimming and J lost 5 bases; unmatched junction nucleotides: 11. CDR3 sequence: CASSHTSGGASGETQYF. CDR3 nucleotides: TGTGCCAGCAGTCACACTAGCGGGGGGGCGTCGGGGGAGACCCAGTACTTC.

The chain recombines TRBV19 with TRBJ2-7; 7 bases align to TRBD2. After removal of 5 bases from V and 3 bases from J, the junction contained 7 bases not matched to a gene. The CDR3 has 14 residues. Per germline, CDR1 LNHDA and CDR2 SQIVND (reference sequence). CDR3 residues: CASSLRLAVYEQYF. In nucleotides, the CDR3 is TGTGCCAGTAGTCTCCGACTAGCCGTCTACGAGCAGTACTTC.

This clonotype was recorded many times. The chain recombines TRBV7-9 with TRBJ1-2; D perhaps matches TRBD1 (6 bases). Trimming shortened V by 8 bases and J by 2 bases, and 15 bases separated the two germline ends. The germline CDR1 and CDR2 sequences are SEHNR and FQNEAQ (reference sequence). This CDR3 spans 14 amino acids. The CDR3: CASRNRGANYGYTF. The DNA for the CDR3 is TGTGCCAGCCGCAACCGGGGGGCGAACTATGGCTACACCTTC.

This clonotype was recorded many times. The chain links TRBV7-9 to TRBJ2-7, with 10 bases that match TRBD2. This CDR3 is built from 15 residues. Germline V lookup: CDR1 SEHNR, CDR2 FQNEAQ (reference sequence). V lost 0 bases and J lost 8; bases outside the gene matches: 7. The CDR3 DNA is TGTGCCAGCAGCTTAGCGGCTAGCGGGAGTACAAAGCAGTACTTC. It encodes CASSLAASGSTKQYF.

This clonotype was observed at least ten times. Possible read error: a much larger clone is one base away. This CDR3 is missing its conserved last phenylalanine or tryptophan, likely due to a read error. The CDR3 nucleotides read TGTGCCAGCAGCTTCCGACGAGGTGGAAACACCATATATATT. It is translated as CASSFRRGGNTIYI. The chain has TRBV7-2 and TRBJ1-3; unclear D gene. Germline loops: CDR1 SGHTA, CDR2 FQGNSA. The CDR3 consists of 14 residues. The V end was cut by 3 bases, the J end by 3 bases, with 9 bases between.

This rearrangement joins TRBV10-3 to TRBJ2-5; 8 bases fit TRBD1. Looked up from germline, CDR1 is ENHRY and CDR2 is SYGVKD. The CDR3 spans 13 residues. Trimming at V came to 6 bases and at J to 1 base, leaving 1 base not matched to a gene. In DNA form, the CDR3 reads TGTGCCATCAGGACAGGGGCCCAAGAGACCCAGTACTTC. Residues: CAIRTGAQETQYF.